The TCR beta chain described here comes from a study of T cells after yellow fever vaccination. This clonotype was recorded at least ten times. This CDR3 contains 14 residues. Trimming removed 5 bases at V and 5 bases at J, with 15 bases between. Germline V lookup: CDR1 SGHTA, CDR2 FQGNSA. TCRdb reanalysed the 5' RACE reads using MiXCR and keeps one entry per CDR3 protein. The sample includes fewer than 350,000 distinct CDR3 sequences, approximately 4% of them seen just once. The source was PBMCs, collected 15 days after the yellow fever booster vaccination. The chain joins TRBV7-2 to TRBJ2-5, with D perhaps matching TRBD1 (7 bases). This TCR was recovered from a man aged 18-30 years who received the YFV17D yellow fever vaccine. The CDR3 bases are TGTGCCAGCAGCCCTCAGGGGGGCTTCGAGACCCAGTACTTC. Translated: CASSPQGGFETQYF.